These 11 T cell receptor beta chains came from one sample sequenced in a study of blood T cell repertoires in COVID-19. The assay was immunoSEQ multiplex PCR, and TCRdb's table has in-frame clones only and misses some. This table holds roughly 200,000 clones, about 80% found once. The sequencing input was peripheral blood. These receptors originate from a woman between 50 and 59 years old with active or convalescent COVID-19.

In DNA form, the CDR3 reads TGTGCCAGCAGCTTAGCGATCAGGACAGCTACTCATGGCTACACCTTC. It translates to CASSLAIRTATHGYTF. The rearrangement joins TRBV7-8 to TRBJ1-2; possible D gene TRBD1, 6 bases. The germline CDR1 and CDR2 sequences are SGHVS and FQNEAQ. The CDR3 consists of 16 residues. V lost 0 bases and J lost 6, with 17 bases in between.

The V gene is TRBV11-2, the J gene TRBJ2-3; TRBD2 matches at 7 bases. J lost 9 bases, V lost 6 bases, and 9 bases had no gene match. The CDR3 covers 13 residues. The germline gives CDR1 SGHAT, CDR2 FQNNGV. CDR3 protein: CASSSGTTGTQYF. The DNA for the CDR3 is TGTGCCAGCAGTTCCGGGACTACGGGCACGCAGTATTTT.

This clone was detected only a few times. The rearrangement links TRBV7-3 to TRBJ2-1; D gene ambiguous. The CDR3 spans 15 residues. V lost 4 bases to trimming and J lost 1 base, with 11 bases between them. The germline V gene has CDR1 SGHTA and CDR2 FQGTGA. The CDR3 loop is CASSSSVNSYNEQFF. The CDR3, as DNA: TGTGCCAGCAGCTCCTCGGTGAATTCCTACAATGAGCAGTTCTTC.

This clone was observed a single time. This chain connects TRBV5-1 to TRBJ2-7; possible D gene TRBD2, 6 bases. The CDR3 loop spans 17 amino acids. The V gene's germline CDR1 is SGHRS and CDR2 YFSETQ. Trimming shortened V by 4 bases and J by 2 bases, and 22 bases separated the two germline ends. The CDR3 DNA follows: TGCGCCAGCAGCCCCCTGTCCCCTAGCGTACGAACCTACGAGCAGTACTTC. Protein sequence: CASSPLSPSVRTYEQYF.

The chain carries TRBV28 and TRBJ1-1, with D perhaps matching TRBD1 (5 bases). The V and J ends lost 6 bases and 3 bases respectively, with 14 bases between them. CDR1 and CDR2 from the germline V gene are MDHEN and SYDVKM. This CDR3 is built from 14 residues. CDR3 loop: CASSEPGDYTEAFF. In DNA form, the CDR3 reads TGTGCCAGCAGCGAACCCGGGGACTACACTGAAGCTTTCTTT.

The chain employs TRBV2 and TRBJ1-4; a weak D match, TRBD1 (6 bases). Germline lookup yields CDR1 SNHLY and CDR2 FYNNEI. This CDR3 contains 15 residues. Deletions cut 3 bases from V and 12 bases from J, with 20 bases between. The CDR3 DNA reads as TGTGCCAGCAGTGAGGTCAGCACACCTGAGGGGGAACTGTTTTTT. Its protein product is CASSEVSTPEGELFF.

This chain links TRBV27 with TRBJ1-1; 11 bases agree with TRBD1. This CDR3 spans 14 amino acids. V lost 6 bases and J lost 4; bases outside the gene matches: 4. Germline V CDR1 and CDR2: MNHEY, SMNVEV (reference sequence). The CDR3 region is CASSFGTGGTEAFF. The CDR3 DNA sequence: TGTGCCAGCAGCTTCGGGACAGGGGGCACTGAAGCTTTCTTT.

In nucleotides, the CDR3 is TGCGCCAGCAGCCAAGAAGCAGGGGGCCATCAGCCCCAGCATTTT. Protein sequence: CASSQEAGGHQPQHF. The J gene is TRBJ1-5, the V gene TRBV4-1; TRBD1 aligns across 8 bases. The CDR3 length is 15 residues. Germline loops: CDR1 MGHRA, CDR2 YSYEKL. V gave up 0 bases and J gave up 5 bases; unmatched junction bases: 3.

The chain employs TRBV27 and TRBJ2-7; 11 bases fit TRBD1. Per the germline V gene, CDR1 is MNHEY and CDR2 is SMNVEV (reference sequence). With V trimmed by 5 bases and J by 6 bases, 3 bases remained unmatched. This CDR3 comprises 13 residues. The CDR3 here is CASSPGTGGEQYF. In DNA form, the CDR3 reads TGTGCCAGCAGTCCAGGGACAGGGGGCGAGCAGTACTTC.

This clone was counted between two and nine times. The chain links TRBV6-5 to TRBJ2-4, with D possibly matching TRBD2 (6 bases). Germline V gene sequence: CDR1 MNHEY, CDR2 SVGAGI. CDR3 length: 15 amino acids. V dropped 0 bases and J dropped 7 bases, with 13 bases sitting between them. CDR3 bases: TGTGCCAGCAGTTACTCTCCGGGGGAACGGAACATTCAGTACTTC. Its translation: CASSYSPGERNIQYF.

V is TRBV7-6 and J is TRBJ2-7, with TRBD1 matching 8 bases. The germline gives CDR1 SGHVS, CDR2 FNYEAQ. The CDR3 extends over 16 amino acids. V was clipped by 0 bases and J by 9 bases; unmatched bases: 13. The chain's CDR3 is CASSLAPRRGTGWQYF. CDR3 bases: TGTGCCAGCAGCTTAGCACCAAGGAGGGGGACAGGCTGGCAGTACTTC. Together with reference TRBV7-6 and TRBJ2-7, the CDR3 gives the full variable domain: GAGVSQSPRYKVTKRGQDVALRCDPISGHVSLYWYRQALGQGPEFLTYFNYEAQQDKSGLPNDRFSAERPEGSISTLTIQRTEQRDSAMYRCASSLAPRRGTGWQYFGPGTRLTVT.